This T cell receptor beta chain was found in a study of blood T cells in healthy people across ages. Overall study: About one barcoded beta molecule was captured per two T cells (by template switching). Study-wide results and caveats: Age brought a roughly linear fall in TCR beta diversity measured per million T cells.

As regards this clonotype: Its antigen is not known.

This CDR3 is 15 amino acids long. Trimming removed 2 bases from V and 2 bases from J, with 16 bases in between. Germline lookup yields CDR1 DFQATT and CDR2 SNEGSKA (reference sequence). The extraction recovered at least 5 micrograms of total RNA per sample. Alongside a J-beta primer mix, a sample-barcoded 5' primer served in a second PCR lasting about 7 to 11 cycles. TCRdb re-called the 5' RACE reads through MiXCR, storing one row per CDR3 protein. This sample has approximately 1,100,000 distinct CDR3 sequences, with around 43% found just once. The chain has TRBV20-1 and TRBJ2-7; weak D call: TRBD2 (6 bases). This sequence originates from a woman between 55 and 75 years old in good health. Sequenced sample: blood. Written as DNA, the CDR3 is TGCAGTGCTAGATCAGCCCAGACTAGTACCTACGAGCAGTACTTC. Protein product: CSARSAQTSTYEQYF.